These 13 T cell receptor beta chains share one sample of origin, sequenced in a study of shared clonotypes between healthy human individuals (dated by TCRdb to about 2020). Library construction relied on the immunoSEQ multiplex PCR assay. The immuneACCESS repertoire file appears here via TCRdb, limited to in-frame rearrangements. These files lack a portion of the clones; in checked studies, under half of the deficit traces to unresolved V genes, and the cause of the others is not known. In all, the sample holds over a million clones, and roughly 98.5% of those were seen once. Clones ranked in the top ten supply under 0.45% of the sample. Input material: naive CD4+ T cells sorted from blood. The cell subset or site tag for this specimen amounts to: CD45RA+ positively selected. These TCRs come from a man aged 30-40 years in good health.

The chain carries TRBV5-6 and TRBJ2-7, with D unresolved. The ends were cut back, 0 bases at V and 3 bases at J, with 16 bases in the middle. This CDR3 region has 16 residues. Germline-derived CDR1 and CDR2 are SGHDT and YYEEEE. The CDR3 region has the DNA TGTGCCAGCAGCTTGGCGAGAAGGCAGTTTGTCTACGAGCAGTACTTC. Its protein is CASSLARRQFVYEQYF.

On this clone itself: Within the sample, other DNA sequences also encode this same CDR3. The V call is TRBV18, the J call TRBJ1-1; no firm D call. Germline CDR1 is KGHSH and CDR2 is LQKENI. The CDR3 extends over 13 amino acids. V was pared by 3 bases and J by 2 bases, with 7 bases between. CDR3 nucleotide sequence: TGTGCCAGCTCACCGAAGGGAAACACTGAAGCTTTCTTT. Translation gives CASSPKGNTEAFF. Full variable domain (rest looked up from reference TRBV18 and TRBJ1-1): NAGVMQNPRHLVRRRGQEARLRCSPMKGHSHVYWYRQLPEEGLKFMVYLQKENIIDESGMPKERFSAEFPKEGPSILRIQQVVRGDSAAYFCASSPKGNTEAFFGQGTRLTVV.

This clone has just one count. This specimen includes other DNA sequences encoding the same CDR3. This chain uses TRBV18 with TRBJ2-7; TRBD1 is a possible D gene (6 bases). Trimming pared 2 bases from V and 1 base from J, leaving 6 bases between. The germline V gene encodes CDR1 KGHSH and CDR2 LQKENI. The CDR3 is 13 residues long. DNA for the CDR3: TGTGCCAGCTCACCAGGGACATCCTACGAGCAGTACTTC. This encodes CASSPGTSYEQYF.

The rearrangement links TRBV11-2 to TRBJ2-3; D gene uncertain. CDR1 and CDR2 (germline): SGHAT, FQNNGV. The CDR3 loop spans 13 amino acids. Trimming cost V 5 bases and J 4 bases, with 10 bases left between them. CDR3 coding DNA: TGTGCCAGCAGCCTATACAAGCCAGATACGCAGTATTTT. Translation: CASSLYKPDTQYF. Drawing the rest from reference TRBV11-2 and TRBJ2-3, the complete variable domain is EAGVAQSPRYKIIEKRQSVAFWCNPISGHATLYWYQQILGQGPKLLIQFQNNGVVDDSQLPKDRFSAERLKGVDSTLKIQPAKLEDSAVYLCASSLYKPDTQYFGPGTRLTVL.

The rearrangement uses TRBV2 and TRBJ2-1; D could derive from TRBD1 or TRBD2 (5 bases each). The CDR3 extends over 17 amino acids. Per germline, CDR1 SNHLY and CDR2 FYNNEI. V was clipped by 4 bases and J by 5 bases, with 21 bases between them. The CDR3 region has the DNA TGTGCCAGCAGTGTCGCACGAGGGATGGGGCGGAACAATGAGCAGTTCTTC. Its translation: CASSVARGMGRNNEQFF.

This rearrangement joins TRBV11-2 to TRBJ2-7; no firm D call. V was pared by 5 bases and J by 0 bases, with 11 bases between. The CDR3 length is 14 residues. Germline V CDR1 and CDR2: SGHAT, FQNNGV. The CDR3 is CASSPRVGSYEQYF. The CDR3 DNA reads as TGTGCCAGCAGCCCCCGGGTAGGCTCCTACGAGCAGTACTTC.

The CDR3 DNA is TGTGCCACCAGCGACCGGAGGGCTAGCGGACCATCCTACAATGAGCAGTTCTTC. Its translation is CATSDRRASGPSYNEQFF. The chain combines TRBV15 with TRBJ2-1, with 7 bases identical to TRBD2. The J segment lost 1 base and the V segment lost 5 bases, leaving 14 bases of the junction unmatched. This CDR3 spans 18 amino acids. Germline CDR1 LNHNV, CDR2 YYDKDF (reference sequence). The variable domain in full, completed from reference TRBV15 and TRBJ2-1, reads DAMVIQNPRYQVTQFGKPVTLSCSQTLNHNVMYWYQQKSSQAPKLLFHYYDKDFNNEADTPDNFQSRRPNTSFCFLDIRSPGLGDTAMYLCATSDRRASGPSYNEQFFGPGTRLTVL.

This rearrangement joins TRBV18 to TRBJ2-1, with 8 bases that match TRBD1. The CDR3 spans 16 residues. The germline CDR1 and CDR2 sequences are KGHSH and LQKENI. Losses at the gene ends were 5 bases for V and 3 bases for J; bases not matched to a gene: 9. In nucleotides, the CDR3 is TGTGCCAGCTCAACCCGACAGGGGCCGAACTACAATGAGCAGTTCTTC. This translates into CASSTRQGPNYNEQFF.

As DNA, the CDR3 is TGTGCCAGCAGTGAATCCCCGACAGGGAGCAAAAACATTCAGTACTTC. Protein product: CASSESPTGSKNIQYF. The chain joins TRBV6-1 to TRBJ2-4; 7 bases align to TRBD1. CDR3 length: 16 residues. V dropped 2 bases and J dropped 3; count of bases not matched to a gene: 7. Germline CDR1 is MNHNS and CDR2 is SASEGT.

The chain carries TRBV10-3 and TRBJ2-3, with unresolved D. Germline CDR1 ENHRY, CDR2 SYGVKD. Trimming pared 7 bases from V and 8 bases from J, leaving 13 bases between. The CDR3 has 12 amino acids. The CDR3 DNA sequence: TGTGCCATCAAAGACCTACTGGGTACGCAGTATTTT. Protein product: CAIKDLLGTQYF.

This chain's CDR3 is CANPPMNSGRVSYEQYF. CDR3 DNA sequence: TGTGCCAACCCCCCGATGAATAGCGGGAGGGTCTCCTACGAGCAGTACTTC. This chain connects TRBV7-7 to TRBJ2-7, with 11 positions matching TRBD2. V was pared by 10 bases and J by 0 bases, with 14 bases of the junction left unmatched. The CDR3 totals 17 residues. Germline values: CDR1 SSHAT, CDR2 FNYEAQ (reference sequence).

This chain uses TRBV5-4 with TRBJ2-1; D may correspond to TRBD1 or TRBD2 (7 bases each). This CDR3 contains 15 residues. V was pared by 4 bases and J by 5 bases, with 16 bases between. Germline V lookup: CDR1 SGHNT, CDR2 YYREEE (reference sequence). The CDR3 bases are TGTGCCAGCAGCAAGCCAGGGGGGGTAGACAATGAGCAGTTCTTC. Protein product: CASSKPGGVDNEQFF.

As to this clone: The same CDR3 arises from other DNA sequences in this sample as well. CDR3: CASSLGGTSYNEQFF. CDR3 in DNA: TGTGCCAGCAGCTTGGGCGGGACCTCCTACAATGAGCAGTTCTTC. The chain has TRBV5-4 and TRBJ2-1; TRBD2 is a possible D gene (6 bases). This CDR3 region has 15 residues. Germline values: CDR1 SGHNT, CDR2 YYREEE (reference sequence). V was shortened by 0 bases and J by 0 bases, with 7 bases between the two germline ends.